The subject of this entry is one T cell receptor (beta chain). Its specificity is unknown. The data stem from a study of coeliac disease. TCRdb keeps only in-frame clones here, not all; method: immunoSEQ multiplex PCR. The profile shows more than 4,000 clones, approximately 71% of them singletons. V lost 5 bases to trimming and J lost 3 bases; unmatched junction nucleotides: 4. Per the germline V gene, CDR1 is SGHVS and CDR2 is FQNEAQ. The CDR3 has 14 amino acids. Study-wide results and limits: Lower clonality than controls marked TRB and TRG repertoires from active celiac intraepithelial and lamina propria samples. Lamina propria and intraepithelial cell fractions may contain each other's cells.

The source is a woman between 18 and 30 years old with active celiac disease. The V gene is TRBV7-8, the J gene TRBJ2-7, with 10 bases aligning to TRBD1. Sequenced sample: intraepithelial lymphocytes from the gut. For the CDR3, the DNA is TGTGCCAGCAGCCCCGGGACAGGGGACTACGAGCAGTACTTC. Translating gives CASSPGTGDYEQYF.